The clone carrying this TCR beta chain appeared a few times. What it binds is not known. This specimen belongs to a study of blood T cells in healthy people across ages. Study results and caveats: TCR beta diversity per million T cells fell roughly linearly with age. Fewer expanded clones and more diversity marked long-lived versus aged donors.

Primed by a sample-barcoded 5' primer and a J-beta primer mix, a second PCR proceeded for about 6 to 11 cycles. Each CDR3 protein is one row after TCRdb ran MiXCR on the 5' RACE reads. The sample has some 1.8 million distinct CDR3 sequences, approximately 40% seen once. The CDR3 loop spans 13 amino acids. Trimming removed 3 bases at V and 3 bases at J, with 9 bases between. CDR1 is SGHRS, CDR2 YFSETQ, per germline. Sequences were obtained from blood. V gene TRBV5-1 combines with J gene TRBJ1-1, with unresolved D. This clonotype was sampled from a human donor in good health. CDR3 loop: CASSWYRDTEAFF. CDR3 nucleotides: TGCGCCAGCAGCTGGTATAGAGACACTGAAGCTTTCTTT.